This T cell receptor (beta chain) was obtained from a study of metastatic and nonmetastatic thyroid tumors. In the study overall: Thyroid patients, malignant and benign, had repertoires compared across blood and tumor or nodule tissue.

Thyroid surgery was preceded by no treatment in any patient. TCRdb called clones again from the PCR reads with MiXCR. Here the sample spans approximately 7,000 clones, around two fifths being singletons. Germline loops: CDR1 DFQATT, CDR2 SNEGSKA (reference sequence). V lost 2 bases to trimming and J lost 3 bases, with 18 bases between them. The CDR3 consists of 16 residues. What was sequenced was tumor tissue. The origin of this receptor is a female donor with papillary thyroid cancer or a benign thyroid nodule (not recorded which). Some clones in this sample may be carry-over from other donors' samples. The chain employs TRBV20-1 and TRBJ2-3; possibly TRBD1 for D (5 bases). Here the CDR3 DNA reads TGCAGTGCTAGAATTGTTTGGGCCAGGGTTACAGATACGCAGTATTTT. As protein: CSARIVWARVTDTQYF.